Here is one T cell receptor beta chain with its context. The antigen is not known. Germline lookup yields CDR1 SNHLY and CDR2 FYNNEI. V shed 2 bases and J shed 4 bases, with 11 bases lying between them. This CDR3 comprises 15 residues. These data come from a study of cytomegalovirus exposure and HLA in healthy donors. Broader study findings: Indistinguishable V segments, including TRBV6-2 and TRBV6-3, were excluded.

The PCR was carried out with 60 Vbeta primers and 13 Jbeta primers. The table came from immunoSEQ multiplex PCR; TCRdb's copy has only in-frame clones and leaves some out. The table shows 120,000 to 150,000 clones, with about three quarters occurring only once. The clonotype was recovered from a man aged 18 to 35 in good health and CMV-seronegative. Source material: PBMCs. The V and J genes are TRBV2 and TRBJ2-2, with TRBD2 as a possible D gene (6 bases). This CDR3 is CASSERRDGTGELFF. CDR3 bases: TGTGCCAGCAGTGAAAGGCGGGACGGCACCGGGGAGCTGTTTTTT.